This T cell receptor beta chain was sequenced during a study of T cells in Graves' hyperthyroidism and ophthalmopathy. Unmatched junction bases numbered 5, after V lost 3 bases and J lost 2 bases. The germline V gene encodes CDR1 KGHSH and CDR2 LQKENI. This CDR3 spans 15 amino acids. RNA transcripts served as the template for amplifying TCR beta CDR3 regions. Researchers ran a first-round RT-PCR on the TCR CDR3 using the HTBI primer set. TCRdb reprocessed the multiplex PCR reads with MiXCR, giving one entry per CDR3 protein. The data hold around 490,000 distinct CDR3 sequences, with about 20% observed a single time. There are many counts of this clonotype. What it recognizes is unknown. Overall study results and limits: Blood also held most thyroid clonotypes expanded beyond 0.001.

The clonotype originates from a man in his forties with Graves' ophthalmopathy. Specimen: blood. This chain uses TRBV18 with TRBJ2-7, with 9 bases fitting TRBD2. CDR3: CASSPQSSGAYEQYF. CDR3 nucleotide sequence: TGTGCCAGCTCACCCCAGTCTAGCGGGGCCTACGAGCAGTACTTC. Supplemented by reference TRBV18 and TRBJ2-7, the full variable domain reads NAGVMQNPRHLVRRRGQEARLRCSPMKGHSHVYWYRQLPEEGLKFMVYLQKENIIDESGMPKERFSAEFPKEGPSILRIQQVVRGDSAAYFCASSPQSSGAYEQYFGPGTRLTVT.